One sample yielded the 27 T cell receptor beta chains listed below, sequenced in a study of blood T cell repertoires in COVID-19 (dated by TCRdb to about 2020). The library was built by means of the immunoSEQ multiplex PCR assay. Imported from immuneACCESS, the table was reduced by TCRdb to in-frame sequences with V and J called. These copies leave out some clones; in studies compared against another copy, an unresolved V gene accounts for under half, and the cause of the remainder is not known. This sample comprises about 50,000 clones, around four fifths of them detected only once. The ten largest account for around 2.8% of the sample. Sequencing used peripheral blood. These receptor sequences come from a woman aged 60 to 75 with acute or convalescent COVID-19.

The CDR3 region has the DNA TGTGCCACAAAGGGGACTAGCGGGAGAGGGTCCTACGAGCAGTACTTC. It is translated as CATKGTSGRGSYEQYF. The genes are TRBV10-3 and TRBJ2-7, with 14 bases aligning to TRBD2. CDR1 is ENHRY, CDR2 SYGVKD, per germline. This CDR3 has 16 residues. The V segment lost 10 bases and the J segment 1 base; nucleotides outside the gene matches: 9.

This chain connects TRBV7-3 to TRBJ1-1; 8 positions match TRBD1. CDR3 length: 14 residues. Germline CDR1 SGHTA, CDR2 FQGTGA. J was trimmed by 4 bases and V by 4 bases; bases with no gene match: 5. The CDR3, as DNA: TGTGCCAGCAGCTCCCAGGGGGCGGGCACTGAAGCTTTCTTT. Protein sequence: CASSSQGAGTEAFF.

CDR3 loop: CASSGQLNTEAFF. As DNA, the CDR3 is TGTGCCAGCAGCGGACAGCTGAACACTGAAGCTTTCTTT. The chain joins TRBV11-2 to TRBJ1-1; D may be TRBD1 (6 bases). CDR1 and CDR2 (germline): SGHAT, FQNNGV. The V and J ends lost 5 bases and 0 bases respectively, with 7 bases between them. This CDR3 comprises 13 residues.

The V and J genes are TRBV3-1 (or the pseudogene TRBV3-2) and TRBJ2-1; unclear D gene. There are 16 residues in the CDR3. CDR1 and CDR2 from the germline V gene are LGHDT and YNNKEL (reference sequence). V was shortened by 2 bases and J by 0 bases, with 11 bases between the two germline ends. Here the CDR3 DNA reads TGTGCCAGCAGCCAACCTCCTCTGAGCTCCTACAATGAGCAGTTCTTC. Protein product: CASSQPPLSSYNEQFF.

The chain uses TRBV7-9 and TRBJ1-2; 10 bases are a match to TRBD1. CDR1 SEHNR and CDR2 FQNEAQ come from the germline V gene (reference sequence). Unmatched junction bases numbered 10, after V lost 4 bases and J lost 5 bases. CDR3 size: 16 residues. CDR3 sequence: CASSSGQGGISYGYTF. As DNA, the CDR3 is TGTGCCAGCAGCTCCGGACAGGGGGGCATAAGTTATGGCTACACCTTC. Full variable domain (missing parts from reference TRBV7-9 and TRBJ1-2): DTGVSQNPRHKITKRGQNVTFRCDPISEHNRLYWYRQTLGQGPEFLTYFQNEAQLEKSRLLSDRFSAERPKGSFSTLEIQRTEQGDSAMYLCASSSGQGGISYGYTFGSGTRLTVV.

The chain has TRBV2 and TRBJ1-1, with a possible D match to TRBD1 (6 bases). Germline V gene sequence: CDR1 SNHLY, CDR2 FYNNEI. The CDR3 runs to 15 residues. V gave up 4 bases and J gave up 11 bases, with 23 bases separating them. Here the CDR3 DNA reads TGTGCCAGCAGTGCCCGGCCCCGGCAGGGGATAGGCGCTTTCTTT. This encodes CASSARPRQGIGAFF.

The CDR3 DNA reads as TGTGCCAGCAGTAGCTTCTCCTCTAGCACAGATACGCAGTATTTT. Translating it yields CASSSFSSSTDTQYF. The V and J genes are TRBV6-5 and TRBJ2-3; D ambiguous. The V gene lost 5 bases and the J gene lost 0 bases, with 12 bases spanning the gap. The CDR3 consists of 15 residues. Per the germline V gene, CDR1 is MNHEY and CDR2 is SVGAGI.

The chain joins TRBV28 to TRBJ1-1; a possible D gene is TRBD1 (5 bases). The length of the CDR3 is 15 residues. V was pared by 3 bases and J by 0 bases, with 11 bases between. Germline V gene data show CDR1 as MDHEN and CDR2 as SYDVKM. The CDR3 is CASSLGGVMNTEAFF. In DNA form, the CDR3 reads TGTGCCAGCAGTTTGGGGGGTGTCATGAACACTGAAGCTTTCTTT. The entire variable domain, with the rest obtained from reference TRBV28 and TRBJ1-1, is as follows: DVKVTQSSRYLVKRTGEKVFLECVQDMDHENMFWYRQDPGLGLRLIYFSYDVKMKEKGDIPEGYSVSREKKERFSLILESASTNQTSMYLCASSLGGVMNTEAFFGQGTRLTVV.

This chain joins TRBV19 and TRBJ1-3; 10 bases are a match to TRBD1. Germline values: CDR1 LNHDA, CDR2 SQIVND (reference sequence). V dropped 3 bases and J dropped 2; count of bases not matched to a gene: 10. The CDR3 is made up of 18 amino acids. The CDR3 is CASSINAGQGSAGNTIYF. The CDR3 coding sequence is TGTGCCAGTAGTATCAACGCGGGACAGGGGTCCGCTGGAAACACCATATATTTT.

This clone was detected only once. J is TRBJ2-1 and V is TRBV27; 10 nucleotides line up with TRBD2. The germline gives CDR1 MNHEY, CDR2 SMNVEV (reference sequence). This CDR3 contains 16 residues. Germline trimming cut 5 bases from V and 4 bases from J; bases unmatched to any gene: 8. Written as DNA, the CDR3 is TGTGCCAGCAGTCCGATAGGGACTAGCGCTTACAATGAGCAGTTCTTC. Translating gives CASSPIGTSAYNEQFF.

The table lists this clone with a count of one. The genes are TRBV18 and TRBJ1-2; no reliable D call. This CDR3 region has 12 residues. V was shortened by 6 bases and J by 5 bases, with 10 bases between the two germline ends. The germline V gene has CDR1 KGHSH and CDR2 LQKENI. CDR3 bases: TGTGCCAGCTCGAATGCGGCATATGGCTACACCTTC. Protein product: CASSNAAYGYTF.

This chain links TRBV7-2 with TRBJ2-3; the match to TRBD2 covers 9 bases. The trim removed 3 bases at V and 1 base at J, leaving 8 bases unmatched. Germline V CDR1 and CDR2: SGHTA, FQGNSA. The CDR3 sequence is 17 residues long. The CDR3 DNA reads TGTGCCAGCAGCTTCTTGCCAGCGGGGGGTCGCACAGATACGCAGTATTTT. This gives the protein CASSFLPAGGRTDTQYF.

The rearrangement links TRBV30 to TRBJ2-7; D remains unclear. Germline V gene data show CDR1 as GTSNPN and CDR2 as SVGIG (reference sequence). The CDR3 consists of 14 residues. The V gene lost 0 bases and the J gene lost 11 bases, with 20 bases spanning the gap. CDR3 protein: CAWSVSGGMLRKYF. CDR3 coding DNA: TGTGCCTGGAGTGTATCAGGTGGTATGCTACGCAAGTACTTC.

The V call is TRBV7-3, the J call TRBJ1-1, with D unresolved. Trimming shortened V by 3 bases and J by 1 base, and 6 bases separated the two germline ends. The CDR3 is 13 amino acids. Germline lookup yields CDR1 SGHTA and CDR2 FQGTGA. CDR3: CASSFAGNTEAFF. The CDR3 coding sequence is TGTGCCAGCAGCTTCGCGGGGAACACTGAAGCTTTCTTT.

V usage is TRBV5-1 and J usage is TRBJ1-6; a possible D gene is TRBD1 (6 bases). CDR3 size: 15 residues. V was shortened by 4 bases and J by 5 bases, with 13 bases between the two germline ends. In germline, CDR1 is SGHRS, CDR2 YFSETQ. CDR3: CASSQGTGNNSPLHF. CDR3 bases: TGCGCCAGCAGCCAGGGGACCGGGAATAATTCACCCCTCCACTTT.

The V and J genes are TRBV9 and TRBJ2-7; a weak D match, TRBD2 (7 bases). Looked up from germline, CDR1 is SGDLS and CDR2 is YYNGEE. The CDR3 totals 15 residues. Trimming left V 4 bases short and J 5 bases short, with 19 bases between. The chain's CDR3 is CASSPRGGVGDEQYF. CDR3 nucleotides: TGTGCCAGCAGCCCAAGGGGGGGAGTGGGTGACGAGCAGTACTTC.

The chain combines TRBV20-1 with TRBJ1-2; D remains ambiguous. CDR1 DFQATT and CDR2 SNEGSKA come from the germline V gene (reference sequence). With 6 bases removed from V and 5 bases from J, the gap between germline ends came to 7 bases. CDR3 size: 10 residues. The CDR3 bases are TGCAGTGCCCGGTCGTATGGCTACACCTTC. This codes for CSARSYGYTF.

This sequence joins TRBV27 and TRBJ2-3; the D gene is possibly TRBD2 (5 bases). Trimming pared 7 bases from V and 2 bases from J, leaving 10 bases between. The CDR3 spans 13 residues. The germline gives CDR1 MNHEY, CDR2 SMNVEV (reference sequence). The CDR3 spells CASTRRDTDTQYF. CDR3 DNA: TGTGCCAGCACCCGACGGGACACAGATACGCAGTATTTT.

This chain links TRBV12-5 with TRBJ2-5; tentative D call: TRBD2 (6 bases). The CDR3 is 11 amino acids. Germline-derived CDR1 and CDR2 are LGHNT and FRNRAP. V was trimmed by 10 bases and J by 7 bases, leaving 13 bases between them. In DNA, the CDR3 is TGTGCTATCGGACGGGGAGGGACCCAGTACTTC. It encodes CAIGRGGTQYF.

The chain joins TRBV6-5 to TRBJ1-2; TRBD1 agrees at 7 bases. V gave up 6 bases and J gave up 2 bases; unmatched junction bases: 9. The CDR3 totals 15 residues. The V gene's germline CDR1 is MNHEY and CDR2 SVGAGI. This chain's CDR3 is CASRRPQGVNYGYTF. The CDR3 nucleotides read TGTGCCAGCAGACGCCCTCAGGGGGTCAACTATGGCTACACCTTC.

The V gene is TRBV23-1, the J gene TRBJ1-1; tentatively, D is TRBD1 (5 bases). TRBV23-1 carries the ORF label, with uncertain function. V lost 4 bases and J 5 bases, leaving 8 bases between the germline ends. The CDR3 has 12 amino acids. The CDR3 region has the DNA TGCGCCAGCAGTCCTGGGGCAACTGAAGCTTTCTTT. The encoded protein is CASSPGATEAFF.

The V and J genes are TRBV12-3 or TRBV12-4 and TRBJ1-6; D gene uncertain. CDR3 size: 11 residues. V was trimmed by 1 base and J by 15 bases, leaving 7 bases between them. CDR3 amino acids: CASSLGPVLHF. Here the CDR3 DNA reads TGTGCCAGCAGTTTAGGTCCGGTCCTCCACTTT.

In this sample, this clone turned up once. CDR3 sequence (DNA): TGCGCCAGCAGCCAAGTCGGAGCGGGAGTCACCTACGAGCAGTACTTC. It yields the protein CASSQVGAGVTYEQYF. V gene TRBV4-1 combines with J gene TRBJ2-7; 8 nucleotides line up with TRBD2. From germline, CDR1 is MGHRA and CDR2 YSYEKL. Germline trimming cut 1 base from V and 2 bases from J; bases unmatched to any gene: 7. There are 16 residues in the CDR3.

This clone occurred a few times. The chain links TRBV3-1 (or the pseudogene TRBV3-2) to TRBJ2-1; D not certain. Germline CDR1 LGHDT, CDR2 YNNKEL (reference sequence). With 4 bases removed from V and 7 bases from J, the gap between germline ends came to 11 bases. CDR3 length: 13 residues. CDR3 in DNA: TGTGCCAGCAGCCTTTCGAGCCGGAATGAGCAGTTCTTC. Residues: CASSLSSRNEQFF.

The V and J genes are TRBV3-1 (or the pseudogene TRBV3-2) and TRBJ1-1, with D unclear. The germline CDR1 and CDR2 sequences are LGHDT and YNNKEL (reference sequence). The V gene lost 0 bases and the J gene lost 4 bases, with 12 bases spanning the gap. The CDR3 extends over 15 amino acids. For the CDR3, the DNA is TGTGCCAGCAGCCAAGACACTTCTATCGGCACTGAAGCTTTCTTT. This encodes CASSQDTSIGTEAFF.

This clone showed up just a few times. V and J are TRBV27 and TRBJ2-1; the match to TRBD2 covers 11 bases. Germline values: CDR1 MNHEY, CDR2 SMNVEV (reference sequence). This CDR3 spans 15 amino acids. Losses at the gene ends were 3 bases for V and 7 bases for J; bases not matched to a gene: 5. The CDR3 is CASSFIAGGLNEQFF. Here the CDR3 DNA reads TGTGCCAGCAGTTTTATAGCGGGGGGGCTTAATGAGCAGTTCTTC.

This rearrangement joins TRBV2 to TRBJ2-1; D is unclear. Trimming cost V 6 bases and J 2 bases, with 8 bases left between them. This CDR3 has 13 amino acids. Germline CDR1 is SNHLY and CDR2 is FYNNEI. In DNA form, the CDR3 reads TGTGCCAGCAGCTCCCAGACCTACAATGAGCAGTTCTTC. This encodes CASSSQTYNEQFF. The variable domain in full, completed from reference TRBV2 and TRBJ2-1, reads EPEVTQTPSHQVTQMGQEVILRCVPISNHLYFYWYRQILGQKVEFLVSFYNNEISEKSEIFDDQFSVERPDGSNFTLKIRSTKLEDSAMYFCASSSQTYNEQFFGPGTRLTVL.